The rows below give T cell receptor beta chains drawn from one sample of a study of blood T cell repertoires in COVID-19. Generated by immunoSEQ multiplex PCR, the TCRdb table keeps only in-frame clones and is missing some. The sample shows 180,000 or so clones, about 85% of them seen only once. Sequencing was done on a sample of peripheral blood. The receptors here all came from a woman aged 55-70 years with acute or convalescent COVID-19. The CDR3 runs from the conserved cysteine through the conserved F or W. The order of the fields is J gene, V gene, D gene, clone size, CDR3 protein, CDR3 DNA. A D gene is named only where the DNA matches it firmly. Where a row states a size, it is once, few, many or the class of an expanded clone; other rows omit it.

TRBJ1-2 TRBV18 . . CASSPITGPYGYTF TGTGCCAGCTCACCAATAACAGGACCCTATGGCTACACCTTC
TRBJ2-1 TRBV19 . . CASSKSRDNLYNEQFF TGTGCCAGTAGTAAGTCCCGGGACAATCTCTACAATGAGCAGTTCTTC
TRBJ1-1 TRBV7-2 . . CASRSSGRGTEAFF TGTGCCAGCAGGTCGTCAGGGAGGGGCACTGAAGCTTTCTTT
TRBJ1-4 TRBV5-8 . once CASSAGFQGNEKLFF TGTGCCAGCAGTGCAGGGTTCCAGGGTAATGAAAAACTGTTTTTT
TRBJ2-3 TRBV27 . . CASSSQSTDTQYF TGTGCCAGCAGTTCCCAAAGCACAGATACGCAGTATTTT
TRBJ2-1 TRBV24-1 . . CATSDDVGGKMNEQFF TGTGCCACCAGTGATGACGTCGGAGGGAAGATGAATGAGCAGTTCTTC
TRBJ1-1 TRBV11-2 TRBD1 few CASSSQGTGSPNTEAFF TGTGCCAGCAGCAGTCAGGGGACAGGGTCCCCTAACACTGAAGCTTTCTTT
TRBJ2-5 TRBV9 . . CASRGASETQYF TGTGCCAGCAGGGGAGCGTCGGAGACCCAGTACTTC
TRBJ2-1 TRBV7-8 TRBD2 . CASSSGTSGLYNEQFF TGTGCCAGCAGCTCGGGGACTAGCGGATTGTACAATGAGCAGTTCTTC
TRBJ2-1 TRBV5-1 TRBD2 . CASSRSGTSVYNEQFF TGCGCCAGCAGCCGATCCGGGACTAGCGTGTACAATGAGCAGTTCTTC
TRBJ1-3 TRBV30 . . CAWSPQGPGNTIYF TGTGCCTGGAGTCCACAGGGCCCTGGAAACACCATATATTTT
TRBJ1-1 TRBV6-5 . once CASSPRSRLGAFF TGTGCCAGCAGTCCCCGATCCCGACTAGGAGCTTTCTTT
TRBJ2-2 TRBV27 . once CASSYGGNTGELFF TGTGCCAGCAGTTACGGGGGGAACACCGGGGAGCTGTTTTTT
TRBJ1-5 TRBV10-3 . . CAIGEHQPQHF TGTGCCATCGGAGAGCATCAGCCCCAGCATTTT
TRBJ2-5 TRBV2 . . CASSEFRQTKETQYF TGTGCCAGCAGTGAATTCCGACAGACAAAAGAGACCCAGTACTTC
TRBJ1-4 TRBV5-1 TRBD1 . CASSLAAGGEEKLFF TGCGCCAGCAGCTTGGCGGCAGGGGGCGAGGAAAAACTGTTTTTT
TRBJ2-5 TRBV18 . . CASSAGQQETQYF TGTGCCAGCTCGGCAGGACAGCAAGAGACCCAGTACTTC
TRBJ2-2 TRBV5-1 TRBD2 . CASSSSGRNTGELFF TGCGCCAGCAGCTCTAGCGGGAGGAACACCGGGGAGCTGTTTTTT
TRBJ1-1 TRBV19 . . CASSIGAGSGTEAFF TGTGCCAGTAGTATAGGCGCGGGAAGTGGCACTGAAGCTTTCTTT
TRBJ2-5 TRBV20-1 . . CIGQTQETQYF TGCATCGGACAGACCCAAGAGACCCAGTACTTC
TRBJ2-1 TRBV6-2/TRBV6-3 TRBD2 few CASSYGAGLASHEQFF TGTGCCAGCAGTTACGGGGCGGGACTAGCGTCGCATGAGCAGTTCTTC
TRBJ1-6 TRBV25-1 TRBD1 . CASRPSGGRSSPLHF TGTGCCAGCAGACCCTCAGGGGGGAGGAGTTCACCCCTCCACTTT
TRBJ2-5 TRBV5-1 TRBD2 once CASSLLPSSGMGQETQYF TGCGCCAGCAGCTTGCTCCCCTCTAGCGGGATGGGGCAAGAGACCCAGTACTTC
TRBJ2-1 TRBV9 TRBD2 . CASSVLPPGLADDEQFF TGTGCCAGCAGCGTTCTCCCCCCAGGACTAGCAGACGATGAGCAGTTCTTC
TRBJ2-5 TRBV29-1 TRBD2 . CSVIGLAVQETQYF TGCAGCGTTATTGGACTAGCGGTGCAAGAGACCCAGTACTTC
TRBJ1-1 TRBV27 . . CASSLYPGGNTEAFF TGTGCCAGCAGTTTATATCCAGGAGGGAACACTGAAGCTTTCTTT
TRBJ1-4 TRBV19 . . CASSIGAGVGEKLFF TGTGCCAGTAGTATAGGAGCAGGGGTAGGTGAAAAACTGTTTTTT
TRBJ1-1 TRBV30 TRBD1 few CACIYYRGPGNTEAFF TGTGCCTGTATATATTACAGGGGGCCGGGGAACACTGAAGCTTTCTTT